Listed below are T cell receptor beta chains from one sample, sequenced in a study of shared clonotypes between healthy human individuals. Profiled with immunoSEQ multiplex PCR; TCRdb holds only in-frame clones, not every one. This table has 2 million to 2.5 million clones, 90% to 95% appearing once. The source material was naive CD4+ T cells sorted from blood. The receptors derive from a man between 18 and 29 years old in good health. Both conserved end residues are trimmed from each CDR3.

>TRBV6-6|TRBJ2-3
ASTQDRVDTQY
>TRBV19|TRBJ1-4
ASTDRPREKLF
>TRBV5-1|TRBJ2-5
ASSLGANQETQY
>TRBV27|TRBJ2-3
ASGTGSTDTQY
>TRBV2|TRBJ1-5
ASSFGGPPLQPQH
>TRBV5-4|TRBJ1-1
ASSSPGTDRGIVEAF
>TRBV20-1|TRBJ2-7
SAEIRGDKY
>TRBV6-5|TRBJ1-2
ASSFGANYGYT
>TRBV5-1|TRBJ2-5
ASSLDAGGYQETQY
>TRBV11-2|TRBJ2-2
ASSLVGGVTGELF
>TRBV2|TRBJ2-2
ASTRTSGRTGELF
>TRBV10-3|TRBJ2-2
AISPLANTGELF
>TRBV7-2|TRBJ1-2
ASSPGGVPYGYT
>TRBV7-9|TRBJ2-1
ASSARGLADAYNEQF
>TRBV7-6|TRBJ2-5
ASIGVASKETQY
>TRBV6-1|TRBJ2-7
ASRLAGGPSYEQY
>TRBV7-9|TRBJ1-1
ASSPGQGRTEAF
>TRBV29-1|TRBJ2-5
SGGREETQY
>TRBV9|TRBJ1-3
ASSVGSLTGAGNTIY
>TRBV30|TRBJ2-7
AWSVYIGGDEQY
>TRBV7-6|TRBJ2-1
ASSLAGSGVPDEQF
>TRBV4-2|TRBJ2-2
ASSQGGATGELF
>TRBV10-3|TRBJ1-2
AIMGGDGYT
>TRBV18|TRBJ2-7
ASSPWDRASEQY